One TCR beta chain is described in this entry. Its antigen remains unknown. The source of the sample is a study of shared clonotypes between healthy human individuals. About the study: Ranging from 18 to 49 in age, donors were two women and a few men. The study, taken as a whole, reports: Relative to clonotypes present in all four donors, those not shared had lower generation probabilities.

CD45RO-negative, CCR7-selected cells formed the naive CD8 fraction, which excluded terminally differentiated effector memory CD45RA+ cells. Sequenced by immunoSEQ multiplex PCR; TCRdb stores in-frame clones only, minus some. The table records over 2 million clones, over 85% of them present only once. This CDR3 region has 16 residues. Germline lookup yields CDR1 SGHTA and CDR2 FQGNSA. V lost 4 bases, J lost 1 base, and 16 bases lay in between. The chain joins TRBV7-2 to TRBJ2-5; D remains unclear. Sequenced material: naive CD8+ T cells sorted from blood. The TCR originated in a man in his late teens or twenties in good health. CDR3 in amino acids: CASSSQQATTQETQYF. CDR3 nucleotide sequence: TGTGCCAGCAGCTCACAGCAAGCTACCACCCAAGAGACCCAGTACTTC. Full variable domain (outside the CDR3, taken from reference TRBV7-2 and TRBJ2-5): GAGVSQSPSNKVTEKGKDVELRCDPISGHTALYWYRQSLGQGLEFLIYFQGNSAPDKSGLPSDRFSAERTGGSVSTLTIQRTQQEDSAVYLCASSSQQATTQETQYFGPGTRLLVL.